This is a list of T cell receptor beta chains from one sample in a study of cytomegalovirus exposure and HLA in healthy donors. Sequencing was performed with immunoSEQ multiplex PCR; in TCRdb, only in-frame clones are kept and a portion is missing. The table records some 170,000 clones, 65% to 75% of them present only once. Specimen: PBMCs. All receptors derive from a human donor in good health. Each CDR3 is given with its conserved first and last residue.

V	J	CDR3
TRBV7-9	TRBJ2-3	CASSSPKRGGGTDTQYF
TRBV29-1	TRBJ1-2	CSVEAGFFSNYGYTF
TRBV6-5	TRBJ2-1	CASGRSYNEQFF
TRBV11-2	TRBJ1-2	CASSLKGRDRSGGYTF
TRBV2	TRBJ1-1	CASSDGWSVNTEAFF
TRBV5-4	TRBJ2-1	CASSLDSAGGPQFF
TRBV10-3	TRBJ2-7	CAISEVNRGFHPNYEQYF
TRBV25-1	TRBJ1-6	CASSARQGLLIAPLHF
TRBV14	TRBJ2-2	CASSRGLNTGELFF
TRBV5-1	TRBJ2-6	CASSNQGAGANVLTF
TRBV27	TRBJ1-2	CASSLTPGGGNYGYTF
TRBV2	TRBJ1-6	CASTGELGYNSPLHF
TRBV2	TRBJ2-1	CASGGLAGADNEQFF
TRBV12-5	TRBJ1-2	CASGFGNYGYTF
TRBV7-9	TRBJ1-6	CASTPGGSPLHF
TRBV27	TRBJ2-7	CASSLGGGSNYEQYF
TRBV7-9	TRBJ2-1	CSSSPRENILYNEQFF
TRBV9	TRBJ1-5	CASSVFQGAQGNQPQHF
TRBV11-2	TRBJ2-7	CASSLEWQDTYEQYF
TRBV5-1	TRBJ2-7	CASSLGAGVEQYF
TRBV7-7	TRBJ2-2	CASSFGQGATGELFF
TRBV6-5	TRBJ1-4	CASGGRVGTNEKLFF
TRBV27	TRBJ2-2	CASTPDTGELFF
TRBV7-8	TRBJ2-7	CASSSPTLAGGQYEQYF
TRBV5-8	TRBJ2-6	CASSQTRAGANVLTF
TRBV9	TRBJ1-3	CASTRQGISGNTIYF
TRBV18	TRBJ2-1	CASSRAGLANEQFF
TRBV2	TRBJ1-5	CASRGDRGYQPQHF
TRBV6-6	TRBJ1-2	CASIKDRRYYGYTF
TRBV2	TRBJ1-3	CASSPDSPSGNTIYF
TRBV11-2	TRBJ2-1	CASSPRDSKYNEQFF
TRBV9	TRBJ2-1	CASSSGGSNEQFF
TRBV7-6	TRBJ1-1	CASSPLAGERDTEAFF
TRBV9	TRBJ2-3	CASSTVLPGADTQYF
TRBV5-8	TRBJ2-7	CASRGSGVVAYEQYF
TRBV7-2	TRBJ2-2	CASSPDRATHTGELFF
TRBV7-3	TRBJ2-3	CASSLSDTDTQYF
TRBV29-1	TRBJ2-7	CSVDSGQGSEQYF
TRBV7-2	TRBJ2-7	CASSPGTVVLEQWF
TRBV6-1	TRBJ1-1	CASSEQPKGGTEAFF
TRBV5-4	TRBJ2-7	CASSFGAYEQYF
TRBV10-3	TRBJ2-7	CAISEKATVREQYF
TRBV13	TRBJ1-2	CASSLSLTGGGNGYTF
TRBV27	TRBJ1-6	CASGAGGALGNSPLHF
TRBV6-5	TRBJ2-3	CASSGLAGERDTQYF
TRBV23-1	TRBJ2-5	CASSQWGLLPQETQYF
TRBV2	TRBJ2-2	CASNQGGVGTGELFF
TRBV6-1	TRBJ1-2	CASSDPQGQGGVNYGYTF
TRBV9	TRBJ2-5	CASSVASGRETQYF
TRBV7-8	TRBJ1-5	CASSSTGRVSNQPQHF
TRBV6-5	TRBJ2-7	CASSYSTSGVAYEQYF
TRBV2	TRBJ2-2	CASREPPNTGELFF
TRBV7-8	TRBJ1-2	CASSLAAQGYGYTF
TRBV18	TRBJ1-4	CASSPPSEINEKLFF
TRBV6-5	TRBJ1-2	CASSSPLNSYGYTF
TRBV30	TRBJ2-1	CAWSVIGNPLSYNEQFF
TRBV2	TRBJ2-1	CASSDGLASSYNEQFF
TRBV11-1	TRBJ2-5	CASSINQETQYF